The 5 T cell receptor beta chains presented below share a single source sample, sequenced in a study of blood T cell repertoires in COVID-19. The repertoire was sequenced with immunoSEQ multiplex PCR; TCRdb's copy has only in-frame clones and lacks some. This table holds some 240,000 clones, around 90% found once. Material: peripheral blood. These receptors were taken from a man in his 60s who had recovered from COVID-19.

The rearrangement links TRBV4-2 to TRBJ2-4, with TRBD2 matching over 9 bases. This CDR3 is 16 amino acids long. Per the germline V gene, CDR1 is LGHNA and CDR2 is YNFKEQ. V shed 0 bases and J 8 bases; nucleotides not matched to a gene: 8. The CDR3 sequence: CASSQDGGGASYIQYF. In nucleotides, the CDR3 is TGTGCCAGCAGCCAAGATGGCGGGGGGGCGTCATACATTCAGTACTTC.

The CDR3 DNA sequence: TGTGCCAGCAGCTTCGGCGGGGGCACTTTTGAGCAGTTCTTC. Protein sequence: CASSFGGGTFEQFF. V and J are TRBV7-2 and TRBJ2-1; D is possibly TRBD2 (7 bases). V shed 3 bases and J shed 9 bases, with 15 bases lying between them. This CDR3 region has 14 residues. From germline, CDR1 is SGHTA and CDR2 FQGNSA.

The V call is TRBV6-5, the J call TRBJ2-7; 10 bases match TRBD1. The germline gives CDR1 MNHEY, CDR2 SVGAGI. The CDR3 is 14 residues long. V trimming: 10 bases; J trimming: 8 bases; junction bases outside the gene matches: 14. The CDR3 loop reads CATRGTGEAFQQYF. The CDR3 nucleotides read TGTGCCACCCGAGGGACAGGGGAAGCGTTCCAGCAGTACTTC.

The chain joins TRBV6-1 to TRBJ1-5, with D perhaps matching TRBD1 (5 bases). The CDR3 spans 16 residues. Trimming stripped 4 bases from V and 2 bases from J, with 15 bases between. CDR1 is MNHNS and CDR2 is SASEGT in the germline V gene. CDR3 in DNA: TGTGCCAGCAGTGTAGTAAGGGGCAGGGGCAATCAGCCCCAGCATTTT. This sequence encodes CASSVVRGRGNQPQHF.

The chain joins TRBV6-6 to TRBJ2-2; possibly TRBD2 for D (5 bases). With 2 bases removed from V and 4 bases from J, the gap between germline ends came to 14 bases. This CDR3 contains 16 residues. CDR1 MNHNY and CDR2 SVGAGI come from the germline V gene (reference sequence). This CDR3 is CASSYPRASLTGELFF. In nucleotides, the CDR3 is TGTGCCAGCAGTTACCCGAGGGCTAGCCTCACCGGGGAGCTGTTTTTT.